What follows are 9 T cell receptor beta chains derived from one specimen sequenced in a study of cytotoxic CD8 clonotypes in ibrutinib-treated CLL. Method: immunoSEQ multiplex PCR; TCRdb's copy keeps in-frame clones and lacks some. This sample has roughly 42,000 clones, with 65% to 70% found just once. The specimen was PBMCs, collected at disease progression, from a patient treated with ibrutinib. The origin of the receptors is a human donor with chronic lymphocytic leukemia.

This clone came up a few times. The chain carries TRBV15 and TRBJ2-7, with D possibly TRBD2 on 5 matching bases. The CDR3 spans 14 residues. Trimming stripped 2 bases from V and 3 bases from J, with 11 bases between. Germline-derived CDR1 and CDR2 are LNHNV and YYDKDF (reference sequence). The DNA for the CDR3 is TGTGCCACCAGCAGATACGGGGTGATCTACGAGCAGTACTTC. This sequence encodes CATSRYGVIYEQYF.

CDR3 bases: TGTGCCATCAGTGAATCAGAGGGTTTTGGGAAGAACACTGAAGCTTTCTTT. This gives the protein CAISESEGFGKNTEAFF. This chain joins TRBV10-3 and TRBJ1-1; D not certain. Trimming shortened V by 3 bases and J by 1 base, and 18 bases separated the two germline ends. The length of the CDR3 is 17 residues. CDR1 is ENHRY, CDR2 SYGVKD, per germline.

The chain has TRBV5-1 and TRBJ1-3; 10 bases match TRBD1. V shed 4 bases and J 0 bases; nucleotides not matched to a gene: 7. The CDR3 consists of 17 residues. CDR1 and CDR2 (germline): SGHRS, YFSETQ. This chain's CDR3 is CASSKTGQGTSGNTIYF. As DNA, the CDR3 is TGCGCCAGCAGCAAAACGGGACAGGGGACCTCTGGAAACACCATATATTTT.

The chain is built from TRBV6-6 and TRBJ2-5, with TRBD1 as a possible D gene (7 bases). Trimming cost V 6 bases and J 5 bases, with 13 bases left between them. This CDR3 has 13 amino acids. Germline assignment: CDR1 MNHNY and CDR2 SVGAGI (reference sequence). The CDR3 is CASSQQGRETQYF. In DNA form, the CDR3 reads TGTGCCAGCAGCCAACAGGGGAGGGAGACCCAGTACTTC.

The V call is TRBV2, the J call TRBJ2-7; 7 nucleotides align to TRBD2. Trimming took 2 bases from V and 4 from J; bases not matched to a gene: 5. Germline lookup yields CDR1 SNHLY and CDR2 FYNNEI. There are 14 residues in the CDR3. CDR3 in amino acids: CASSESAGTYEQYF. DNA for the CDR3: TGTGCCAGCAGTGAATCAGCGGGGACTTACGAGCAGTACTTC.

A single count supports this clone. J is TRBJ2-2 and V is TRBV9; D tentatively reads TRBD1 or TRBD2 (5 bases each). Germline V lookup: CDR1 SGDLS, CDR2 YYNGEE. The CDR3 is 15 residues long. The germline V and J ends were trimmed by 3 bases and 0 bases, with 9 bases remaining between them. The CDR3 DNA follows: TGTGCCAGCAGCGATGGGACCACGAACACCGGGGAGCTGTTTTTT. Residues: CASSDGTTNTGELFF.

This clone was observed once. The CDR3 bases are TGTGCCAGCAGTTTATGGGGGGGAGGGCCCTCGGATACGCAGTATTTT. Amino acid sequence: CASSLWGGGPSDTQYF. V is TRBV28 and J is TRBJ2-3; 7 bases fit TRBD2. The CDR3 length is 16 residues. CDR1 and CDR2 (germline): MDHEN, SYDVKM. V shed 0 bases, J shed 6 bases, and the junction held 9 bases outside the gene matches.

This clone was detected only a few times. V usage is TRBV27 and J usage is TRBJ2-1; D possibly corresponds to TRBD1 (5 bases). Germline CDR1 and CDR2: MNHEY and SMNVEV (reference sequence). The CDR3 is 14 residues long. V was clipped by 1 base and J by 6 bases, with 10 bases between them. The CDR3 coding sequence is TGTGCCAGCAGTTTATGGGCAGGGATCAATGAGCAGTTCTTC. Translating gives CASSLWAGINEQFF.

This clone was found once. This chain links TRBV11-2 with TRBJ2-7; TRBD2 matches at 11 bases. There are 14 residues in the CDR3. V lost 3 bases, J lost 7 bases, and 5 bases stayed unmatched. CDR1 is SGHAT and CDR2 is FQNNGV in the germline V gene. CDR3 sequence (DNA): TGTGCCAGCAGCTTTATCCTAGCGGGAGGTGAGCAGTACTTC. Translating gives CASSFILAGGEQYF.